This TCR beta chain is from a study of human T cells and chemical hapten exposure. The germline V and J ends were trimmed by 3 bases and 9 bases, with 21 bases remaining between them. The length of the CDR3 is 16 residues. From germline, CDR1 is DFQATT and CDR2 SNEGSKA (reference sequence). Indicated time point: pre-sensitization, week 0. Sample treatment: therapeutic diphenylcyclopropenone sensitization with weekly scalp DPC. Alopecia patients, 18 to 70 years old and DPC-suitable, served as donors. This clonotype was seen many times. The library put unique molecular identifiers onto individual cDNA molecules. TCRdb processed the RACE reads anew with MiXCR; each CDR3 protein has one entry. The repertoire has around 300,000 distinct CDR3 sequences, around 7.7% of them found once; the top ten carry roughly 1.2%.

This clonotype originated in a man aged 18 to 30 with alopecia areata. Some clones in this sample may be carry-over from other donors' samples. V and J are TRBV20-1 and TRBJ1-6; D is possibly TRBD1 (5 bases). The sample in question was whole blood, obtained in connection with sensitization to the hapten diphenylcyclopropenone (DPC). The DNA for the CDR3 is TGCAGTGCTAGGAACACCCTTCAGGGTGAGACTTCACCCCTCCACTTT. Encoded protein: CSARNTLQGETSPLHF.